One T cell receptor (beta chain) is described in this entry. Antigen: not known. The sample is drawn from a study of beta chain features in type 1 diabetes. CDR1 is SGHNT and CDR2 is YYREEE in the germline V gene (reference sequence). The CDR3 runs 16 residues. J was trimmed by 3 bases and V by 4 bases; bases with no gene match: 8. TCRB transcripts that were expressed got sequenced, as all of the isolated RNA had been reverse transcribed. Here immunoSEQ multiplex PCR was the method, and the copy in TCRdb shows in-frame clones only, minus some. The repertoire includes some 160,000 clones, roughly 9.1% of them detected once, and under 2.5% sits in the top ten. Study results and limitations: Researchers report that Type 1 diabetes patients had moderately but significantly shorter TCRB CDR3s across all four CD4+ subsets.

The chain joins TRBV5-4 to TRBJ2-2, with TRBD1 identical over 8 bases. The receptor was derived from a woman aged 18-29 years in good health. What was sequenced was central memory CD4+ T cells from blood. The CDR3 DNA sequence: TGTGCCAGCAGCGACGATCGGACAGGGCACACCGGGGAGCTGTTTTTT. The encoded protein is CASSDDRTGHTGELFF.